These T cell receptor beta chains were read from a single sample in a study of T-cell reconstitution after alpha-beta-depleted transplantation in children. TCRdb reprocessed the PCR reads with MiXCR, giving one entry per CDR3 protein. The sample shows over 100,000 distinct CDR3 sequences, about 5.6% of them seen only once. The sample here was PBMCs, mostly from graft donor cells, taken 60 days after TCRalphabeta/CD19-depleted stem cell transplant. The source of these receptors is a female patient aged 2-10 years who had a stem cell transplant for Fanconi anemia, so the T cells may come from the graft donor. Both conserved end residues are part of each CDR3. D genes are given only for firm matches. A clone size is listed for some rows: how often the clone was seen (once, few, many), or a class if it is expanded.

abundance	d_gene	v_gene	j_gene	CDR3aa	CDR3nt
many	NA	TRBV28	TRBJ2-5	CASSFGGSLETQYF	TGTGCCAGCAGTTTTGGGGGTTCCTTGGAGACCCAGTACTTC
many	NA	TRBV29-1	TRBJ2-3	CSVDMGSDTQYF	TGCAGCGTTGACATGGGCTCAGATACGCAGTATTTT
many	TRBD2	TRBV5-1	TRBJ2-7	CASSSTSGNYEQYF	TGCGCCAGCAGCTCGACTAGCGGGAACTACGAGCAGTACTTC
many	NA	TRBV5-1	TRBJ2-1	CASRPRDPSYNEQFF	TGCGCCAGCAGGCCCCGGGACCCCTCCTACAATGAGCAGTTCTTC
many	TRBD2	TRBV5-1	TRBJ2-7	CASSLGLAGSYEQYF	TGCGCCAGCAGCTTGGGACTAGCGGGATCCTACGAGCAGTACTTC
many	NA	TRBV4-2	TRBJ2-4	CASNTGPEDIQYF	TGTGCCAGCAACACAGGGCCTGAGGACATTCAGTACTTC
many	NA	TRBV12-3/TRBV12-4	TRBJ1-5	CASSLTANQPQHF	TGTGCCAGCAGTTTGACGGCAAATCAGCCCCAGCATTTT
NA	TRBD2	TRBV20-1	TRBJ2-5	CSARDLASGALLKTQYF	TGCAGTGCTAGAGATCTGGCTAGCGGGGCCTTGTTGAAAACCCAGTACTTC
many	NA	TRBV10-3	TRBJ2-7	CAISVGGEQYF	TGTGCCATCAGTGTAGGCGGCGAGCAGTACTTC
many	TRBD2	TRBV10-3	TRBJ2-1	CAISAAGGRYNEQFF	TGTGCCATCAGTGCAGCGGGGGGCCGCTACAATGAGCAGTTCTTC
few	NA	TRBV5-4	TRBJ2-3	CASSLGARGDTQYF	TGTGCCAGCAGCTTGGGCGCTAGGGGAGATACGCAGTATTTT
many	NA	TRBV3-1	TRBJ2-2	CASSQAGVTGELFF	TGTGCCAGCAGCCAAGCGGGAGTCACCGGGGAGCTGTTTTTT
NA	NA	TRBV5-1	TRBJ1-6	CASNWGIRANSPLHF	TGCGCCAGCAACTGGGGGATACGGGCCAATTCACCCCTCCACTTT
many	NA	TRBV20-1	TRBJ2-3	CSARVPSRDTDTQYF	TGCAGTGCTAGAGTGCCTAGCAGGGACACAGATACGCAGTATTTT
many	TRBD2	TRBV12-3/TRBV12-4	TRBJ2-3	CASSRTSGGLSTQYF	TGTGCCAGCAGTCGGACTAGCGGGGGGCTGAGTACGCAGTATTTT
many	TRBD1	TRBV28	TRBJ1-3	CASSPPGQPISGNTIYF	TGTGCCAGCAGTCCCCCGGGACAGCCAATCTCTGGAAACACCATATATTTT
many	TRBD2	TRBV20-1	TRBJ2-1	CSARRLAGGPTYNEQFF	TGCAGTGCTAGAAGACTAGCGGGAGGGCCTACCTACAATGAGCAGTTCTTC
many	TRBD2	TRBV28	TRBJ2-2	CASSWRGMNTGELFF	TGTGCCAGCAGTTGGCGGGGGATGAACACCGGGGAGCTGTTTTTT
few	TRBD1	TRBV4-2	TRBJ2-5	CASSLLGQGQETQYF	TGTGCCAGCAGCCTTTTAGGACAGGGGCAAGAGACCCAGTACTTC
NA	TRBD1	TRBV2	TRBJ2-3	CASTPDRPGADTQYF	TGTGCCAGCACCCCGGACAGGCCTGGTGCAGATACGCAGTATTTT
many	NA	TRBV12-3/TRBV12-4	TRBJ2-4	CASSLSSPSGIQYF	TGTGCCAGCAGTTTATCGAGCCCTTCGGGTATTCAGTACTTC
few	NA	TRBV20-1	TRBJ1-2	CSARDGRVGYGYTF	TGCAGTGCTAGAGATGGGCGGGTTGGATATGGCTACACCTTC
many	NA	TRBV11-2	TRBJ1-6	CASSLLPLIGSPLHF	TGTGCCAGCAGCTTATTACCTCTTATAGGTTCACCCCTCCACTTT
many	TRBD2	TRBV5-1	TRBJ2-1	CASSFGGSYNEQFF	TGCGCCAGCAGCTTCGGGGGGTCCTACAATGAGCAGTTCTTC
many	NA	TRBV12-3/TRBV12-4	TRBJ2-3	CASSLALMHSTDTQYF	TGTGCCAGCAGTTTAGCGCTGATGCATAGCACAGATACGCAGTATTTT
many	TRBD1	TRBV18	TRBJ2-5	CASSRDRQETQYF	TGTGCCAGCAGCCGGGACAGACAAGAGACCCAGTACTTC
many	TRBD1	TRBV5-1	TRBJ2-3	CASSRQGADTQYF	TGCGCCAGCAGCAGACAGGGGGCAGATACGCAGTATTTT
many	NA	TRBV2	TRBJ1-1	CASQVTGNTEAFF	TGTGCCAGCCAAGTCACAGGGAACACTGAAGCTTTCTTT
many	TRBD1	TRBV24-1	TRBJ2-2	CATSDLPGQATNTGELFF	TGTGCCACCAGTGATTTGCCGGGACAGGCGACGAACACCGGGGAGCTGTTTTTT